Listed below are T cell receptor beta chains from one sample, sequenced in a study of CD8+CD57+ T cells in acquired aplastic anemia. In TCRdb, the reads were re-called with MiXCR into one record per CDR3 protein. The sample has hundreds of thousands of distinct CDR3 sequences, 60% to 80% seen once; the top ten hold 4%. Sequencing was carried out using sorted CD4+, CD8+, or CD8+CD57+ T cells (not recorded which) from PBMCs. All receptors derive from a human donor in good health, serving as a control. Each CDR3 is given with its conserved first and last residue. The D gene is left open where the match is weak. Clone size is not always given. Where it is, it says once, few, many or a class for expanded clones.

clone_size d_call v_call cdr3_aa
many . TRBV7-9 CASSLVGRSSEAFF
. . TRBV9 CASSVEDRRNEKLFF
. TRBD1 TRBV2 CASSVTGGNTEELFF
. . TRBV7-7 CASSFRRVVDNQQFF
. . TRBV7-2 CASSLGYGTGSPLF
many . TRBV6-5 CASTGRHNYGYTF
once . TRBV19 CASSSSTGDDYYF
. . TRBV20-1 CSASLGKGSPTQYF
. . TRBV4-2 CASSQDNAGLGGYTF
. . TRBV20-1 CSARDLGGRSDTQYF
. . TRBV24-1 CASSDPGTAGQPQHF
many . TRBV14 CASSQNPGSSEAFF
. . TRBV9 CASRGGQPSTSGLF
. . TRBV2 CASREGSRTQYF
. . TRBV24-1 CATRGTGELFF
. . TRBV5-1 CASSPNEDSDNEQFF
once . TRBV20-1 CSARAPGHGYTF
many TRBD1 TRBV4-2 CASSRDRENEKLFF
. . TRBV5-4 CASSSEAVTYEQYF
. . TRBV4-1 CASSETNSNQPQHF
. . TRBV7-3 CASSHQMNTEAFFF
few TRBD2 TRBV19 CASMTSVYNEQFF
few TRBD1 TRBV2 CASRDGQGGTQYF
many . TRBV6-1 CASSENHRVYGYTF
. TRBD1 TRBV11-1 CASSSPGQGSNEQFF
. . TRBV9 CASSVGTSGGSHYF
. . TRBV10-3 CAISEVNGETQYF
many . TRBV5-1 CASSLVPGDQPQHF
. . TRBV7-2 CASSFKGLETQCFQFF
. . TRBV10-3 CAISLGQTINTEDFF
once . TRBV5-1 CVSSRTQAMNTEAFF
. . TRBV5-5 CASSLTGTEAVAFF
. . TRBV7-9 CASSLSDEQYF
. . TRBV7-9 CASSVSAVRELFF
. . TRBV25-1 CASSEMNTEAFF
. . TRBV5-1 CASSLSGHGKPLHF
. . TRBV20-1 CSARDTGANTEAFF
. . TRBV7-3 CASSLAAGVTDTQYF
. . TRBV7-2 CASSLPVGGGQGLTF
. . TRBV24-1 CATSEESATNEKLFF
many TRBD1 TRBV29-1 CSASTGADYGYTF
. . TRBV4-1 CAGSQVYASDTQYF
. TRBD2 TRBV11-2 CASSILAGDNSYEQYF
. . TRBV2 CASSHRVRESYGYTF
. TRBD2 TRBV12-3/TRBV12-4 CASSLVSGGADEQFF
many TRBD1 TRBV7-6 CASSLVGLTGVEQYF
. TRBD1 TRBV12-3/TRBV12-4 CASTEDRDSNQPQHF
many . TRBV20-1 CSARSGGGTYEQYF
. . TRBV5-1 CASSAGAAGTQPQHF
. . TRBV5-4 CASSQAAKSYGYTF
once TRBD1 TRBV5-1 CASSAGGRGAGNTIYF
. . TRBV9 CASSLEAVRDSPYF
many TRBD1 TRBV6-1 CASSEGRGRNYGYTF
. TRBD2 TRBV7-2 CASSLTPSGNTTQEQYF
few TRBD1 TRBV2 CASLSGTGGRYGYTF
many . TRBV29-1 CSVERAGNTEAFF
. . TRBV15 CATSRDPAGGNDYFF
. TRBD1 TRBV7-9 CASSLGDSSTDTQYF